This is a list of T cell receptor beta chains from one sample in a study of cytomegalovirus exposure and HLA in healthy donors. Generated by immunoSEQ multiplex PCR, the TCRdb table keeps only in-frame clones and is missing some. The sample comprises fewer than 250,000 clones, approximately 79% of which are singletons, and 1.8% rests with the top ten. The sample comprised PBMCs. The receptors were sampled from a male donor in good health and CMV-seronegative. The CDR3 runs from the conserved cysteine through the conserved F or W. Fields, in order: clone size, J gene, D gene, V gene, CDR3 DNA, CDR3 protein. D genes are given only for firm matches. Some rows have no size entry. The others give once, few or many, or a class for an expanded clone.

NA,TRBJ1-5,NA,TRBV2,TGTGCCAGCAAAACAGATGGGGCAAGGGGCAATCAGCCCCAGCATTTT,CASKTDGARGNQPQHF
NA,TRBJ2-1,NA,TRBV10-3,TGTGCCATCACAATTACCAGCGGTCAATTCAATGAGCAGTTCTTC,CAITITSGQFNEQFF
NA,TRBJ1-5,NA,TRBV19,TGTGCCAGTAGTGGGGGCAGGGGCAGCAATCAGCCCCAGCATTTT,CASSGGRGSNQPQHF
NA,TRBJ1-1,NA,TRBV7-8,TGTGCCAGCACCCTTGGACAGCGGGGAGGGACTGAAGCTTTCTTT,CASTLGQRGGTEAFF
NA,TRBJ2-7,NA,TRBV19,TGTGCCAGTAGTATAAATCCAGGGGAGCTCAACGAGCAGTACTTC,CASSINPGELNEQYF
NA,TRBJ1-1,NA,TRBV5-4,TGTGCCAGCAGCTTGGGGTCCGATCGCACAGCTGAAGCTTTCTTT,CASSLGSDRTAEAFF
NA,TRBJ2-3,TRBD2,TRBV9,TGTGCCAGCAGCGTAGGGGCTAGCGGGGGGGGCACAGATACGCAGTATTTT,CASSVGASGGGTDTQYF
NA,TRBJ2-1,TRBD2,TRBV19,TGTGCCACCAAGACTAGCGGGACCTACAATGAGCAGTTCTTC,CATKTSGTYNEQFF
NA,TRBJ2-2,NA,TRBV7-2,TGTGCCAGCAGCTTCCCGCAGGGATATGCCGGGGAGCTGTTTTTT,CASSFPQGYAGELFF
NA,TRBJ2-1,TRBD2,TRBV4-2,TGTGCCAGCAGCCAAGATAACGGGGGACTAGCGGGGACAACCAATGAGCAGTTCTTC,CASSQDNGGLAGTTNEQFF
once,TRBJ2-3,TRBD1,TRBV4-1,TGCGCCAGCAGCCAATTAGGGACAGGGGGCTCTCCTCGCACAGATACGCAGTATTTT,CASSQLGTGGSPRTDTQYF
few,TRBJ1-2,TRBD1,TRBV5-4,TGTGCCAGCAGCTTGGCAGGGGGCAGTAACTATGGCTACACCTTC,CASSLAGGSNYGYTF
NA,TRBJ1-2,TRBD1,TRBV6-5,TGTGCCAGCAGTATCCGGGACAGGACCTATGGCTACACCTTC,CASSIRDRTYGYTF
few,TRBJ1-1,NA,TRBV12-1,TGTGCCAGCAGCTTCGACAATGAAAGACATGAAGCTTTCTTT,CASSFDNERHEAFF
NA,TRBJ2-3,NA,TRBV6-1,TGTGCCAGTTTTTCCCTCTATGCAGATACGCAGTATTTT,CASFSLYADTQYF